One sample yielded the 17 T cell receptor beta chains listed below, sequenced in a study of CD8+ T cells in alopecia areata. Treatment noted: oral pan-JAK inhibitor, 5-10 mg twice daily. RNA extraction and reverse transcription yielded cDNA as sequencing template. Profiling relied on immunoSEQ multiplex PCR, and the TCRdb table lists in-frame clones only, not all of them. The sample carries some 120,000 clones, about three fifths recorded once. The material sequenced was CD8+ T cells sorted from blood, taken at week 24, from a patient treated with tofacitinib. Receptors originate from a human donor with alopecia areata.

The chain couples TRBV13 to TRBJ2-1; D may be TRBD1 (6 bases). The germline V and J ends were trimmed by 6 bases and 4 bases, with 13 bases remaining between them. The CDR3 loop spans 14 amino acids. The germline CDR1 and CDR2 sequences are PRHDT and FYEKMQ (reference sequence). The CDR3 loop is CASRTGTPYNEQFF. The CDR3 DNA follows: TGTGCCAGCAGAACCGGGACACCTTACAATGAGCAGTTCTTC.

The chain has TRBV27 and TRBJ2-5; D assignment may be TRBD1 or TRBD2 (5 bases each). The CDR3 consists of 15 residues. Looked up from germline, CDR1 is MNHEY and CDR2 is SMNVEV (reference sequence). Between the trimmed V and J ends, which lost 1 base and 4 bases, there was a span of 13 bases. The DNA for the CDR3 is TGTGCCAGCAGTTTATTCTCACGGGGCGTAGAGACCCAGTACTTC. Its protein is CASSLFSRGVETQYF.

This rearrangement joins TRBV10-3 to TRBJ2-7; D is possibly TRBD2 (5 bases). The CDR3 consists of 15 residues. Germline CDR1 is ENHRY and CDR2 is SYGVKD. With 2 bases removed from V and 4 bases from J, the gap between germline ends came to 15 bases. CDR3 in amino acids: CAISEEKGASYEQYF. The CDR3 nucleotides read TGTGCCATCAGTGAGGAAAAGGGAGCCTCTTACGAGCAGTACTTC.

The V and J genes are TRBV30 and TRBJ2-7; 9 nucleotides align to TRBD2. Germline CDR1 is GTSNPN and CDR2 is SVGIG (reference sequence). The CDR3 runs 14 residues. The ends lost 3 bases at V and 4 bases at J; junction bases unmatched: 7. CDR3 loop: CAWREAGGRYEQYF. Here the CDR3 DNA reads TGTGCCTGGAGGGAGGCGGGGGGGCGGTACGAGCAGTACTTC.

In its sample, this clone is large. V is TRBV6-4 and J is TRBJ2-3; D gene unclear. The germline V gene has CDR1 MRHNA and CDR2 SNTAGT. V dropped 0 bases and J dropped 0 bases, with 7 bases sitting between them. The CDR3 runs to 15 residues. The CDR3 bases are TGTGCCAGCAGTGACTCAGTCGGTAGCACAGATACGCAGTATTTT. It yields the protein CASSDSVGSTDTQYF.

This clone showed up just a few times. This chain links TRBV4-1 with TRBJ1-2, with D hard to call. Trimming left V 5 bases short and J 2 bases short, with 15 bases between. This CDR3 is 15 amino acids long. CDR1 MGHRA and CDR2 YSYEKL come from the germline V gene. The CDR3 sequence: CASSLRGGPNYGYTF. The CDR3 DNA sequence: TGCGCCAGCAGCTTAAGAGGAGGGCCCAACTATGGCTACACCTTC.

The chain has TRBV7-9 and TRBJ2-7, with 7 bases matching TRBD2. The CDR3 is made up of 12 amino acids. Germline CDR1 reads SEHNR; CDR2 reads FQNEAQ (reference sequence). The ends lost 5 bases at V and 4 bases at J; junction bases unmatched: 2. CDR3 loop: CASSTGGYEQYF. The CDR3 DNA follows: TGTGCCAGCAGCACCGGGGGGTACGAGCAGTACTTC.

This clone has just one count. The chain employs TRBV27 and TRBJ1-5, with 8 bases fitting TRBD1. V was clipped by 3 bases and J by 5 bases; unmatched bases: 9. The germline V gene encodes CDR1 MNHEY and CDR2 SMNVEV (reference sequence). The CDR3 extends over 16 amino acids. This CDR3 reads CASSLSGGDRHQPQHF. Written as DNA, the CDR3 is TGTGCCAGCAGTTTGTCAGGGGGGGACAGGCATCAGCCCCAGCATTTT.

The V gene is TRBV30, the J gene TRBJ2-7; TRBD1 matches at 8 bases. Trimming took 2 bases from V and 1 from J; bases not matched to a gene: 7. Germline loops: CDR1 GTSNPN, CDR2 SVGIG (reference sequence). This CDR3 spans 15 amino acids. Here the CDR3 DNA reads TGTGCCTGGAGTATTGCGACAGGGGATTCCTACGAGCAGTACTTC. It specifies CAWSIATGDSYEQYF.

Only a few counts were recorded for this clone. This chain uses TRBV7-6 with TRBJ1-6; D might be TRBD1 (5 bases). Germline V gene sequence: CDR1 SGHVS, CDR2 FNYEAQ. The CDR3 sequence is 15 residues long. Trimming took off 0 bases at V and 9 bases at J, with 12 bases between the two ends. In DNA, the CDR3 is TGTGCCAGCAGCTTAGCGCGCCAGGGAGCTTCACCCCTCCACTTT. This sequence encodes CASSLARQGASPLHF.

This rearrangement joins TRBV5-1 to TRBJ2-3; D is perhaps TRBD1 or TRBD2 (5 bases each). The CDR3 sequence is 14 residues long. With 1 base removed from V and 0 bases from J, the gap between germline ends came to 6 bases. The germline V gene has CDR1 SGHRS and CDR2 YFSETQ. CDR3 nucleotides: TGCGCCAGCAGCTTGTGGGACAGCACAGATACGCAGTATTTT. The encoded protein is CASSLWDSTDTQYF.

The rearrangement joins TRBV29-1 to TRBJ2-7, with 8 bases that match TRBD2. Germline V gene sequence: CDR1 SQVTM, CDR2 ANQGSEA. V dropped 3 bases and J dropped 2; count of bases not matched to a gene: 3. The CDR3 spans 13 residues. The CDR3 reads CSVEAGGAYEQYF. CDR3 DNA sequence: TGCAGCGTTGAGGCGGGGGGCGCCTACGAGCAGTACTTC.

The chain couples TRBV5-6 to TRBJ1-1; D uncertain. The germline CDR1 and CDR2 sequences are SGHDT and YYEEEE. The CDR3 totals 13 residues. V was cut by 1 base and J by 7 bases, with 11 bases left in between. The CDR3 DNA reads TGTGCCAGCAGCTTGCGTAGAGGGAATGAAGCTTTCTTT. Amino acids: CASSLRRGNEAFF.

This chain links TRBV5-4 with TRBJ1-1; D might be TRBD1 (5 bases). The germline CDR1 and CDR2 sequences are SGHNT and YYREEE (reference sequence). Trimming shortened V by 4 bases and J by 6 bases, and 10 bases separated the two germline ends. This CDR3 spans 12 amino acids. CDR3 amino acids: CASSRDGSEAFF. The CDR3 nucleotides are TGTGCCAGCAGCAGGGACGGCTCTGAAGCTTTCTTT.

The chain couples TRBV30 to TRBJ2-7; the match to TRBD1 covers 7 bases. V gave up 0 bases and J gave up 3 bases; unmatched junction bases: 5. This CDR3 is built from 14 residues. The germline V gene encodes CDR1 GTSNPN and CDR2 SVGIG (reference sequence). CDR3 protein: CAWSVGQGVYEQYF. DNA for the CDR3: TGTGCCTGGAGTGTGGGGCAGGGGGTCTACGAGCAGTACTTC.

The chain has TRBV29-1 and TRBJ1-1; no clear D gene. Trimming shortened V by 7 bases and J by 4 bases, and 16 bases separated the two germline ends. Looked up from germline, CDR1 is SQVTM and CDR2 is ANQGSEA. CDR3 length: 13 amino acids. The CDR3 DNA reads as TGCAGCGCCCGGGCGGTTTCGAGCACTGAAGCTTTCTTT. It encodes CSARAVSSTEAFF.

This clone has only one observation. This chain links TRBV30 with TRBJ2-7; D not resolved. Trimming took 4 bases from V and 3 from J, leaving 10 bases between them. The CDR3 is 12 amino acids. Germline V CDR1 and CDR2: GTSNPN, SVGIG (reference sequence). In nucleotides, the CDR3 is TGTGCCTGGATCAGTGATGGCTACGAGCAGTACTTC. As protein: CAWISDGYEQYF.